What follows are 25 T cell receptor beta chains derived from one specimen sequenced in a study of blood T cell repertoires in COVID-19. Assay: immunoSEQ multiplex PCR; the TCRdb copy retains only in-frame clones and omits some. The data contain approximately 450,000 clones, approximately 92% of them seen just once; the ten biggest clones take up roughly 1.1%. Sequenced input: PBMCs or T cells enriched from blood (not recorded which). All receptors come from a man aged 25-45 years who had recovered from COVID-19.

The chain has TRBV9 and TRBJ2-2, with TRBD2 identical over 10 bases. Germline V lookup: CDR1 SGDLS, CDR2 YYNGEE. Trimming cost V 4 bases and J 0 bases; bases outside gene matches: 9. The CDR3 has 18 residues. CDR3 protein: CASSPEGLAPSNTGELFF. CDR3 in DNA: TGTGCCAGCAGCCCGGAGGGACTAGCGCCTTCGAACACCGGGGAGCTGTTTTTT. Together with reference TRBV9 and TRBJ2-2, the CDR3 gives the full variable domain: DSGVTQTPKHLITATGQRVTLRCSPRSGDLSVYWYQQSLDQGLQFLIQYYNGEERAKGNILERFSAQQFPDLHSELNLSSLELGDSALYFCASSPEGLAPSNTGELFFGEGSRLTVL.

V gene TRBV6-5 combines with J gene TRBJ2-2; weak D call: TRBD1 (6 bases). Germline CDR1 reads MNHEY; CDR2 reads SVGAGI. There are 14 residues in the CDR3. The V and J ends lost 7 bases and 5 bases respectively, with 14 bases between them. The DNA for the CDR3 is TGTGCCAGCATCTCTGGGGACACAACCGGGGAGCTGTTTTTT. Encoded protein: CASISGDTTGELFF.

This chain uses TRBV27 with TRBJ2-3; 8 bases match TRBD1. J was trimmed by 4 bases and V by 5 bases; bases with no gene match: 8. The V gene's germline CDR1 is MNHEY and CDR2 SMNVEV (reference sequence). The CDR3 is made up of 15 amino acids. DNA for the CDR3: TGTGCCAGCAGTACCAGGGGGCGCGGGGCAGATACGCAGTATTTT. Protein sequence: CASSTRGRGADTQYF.

The V and J genes are TRBV5-1 and TRBJ2-7; 9 nucleotides agree with TRBD2. Germline CDR1 reads SGHRS; CDR2 reads YFSETQ. Trimming took 0 bases from V and 5 from J; bases not matched to a gene: 6. The CDR3 runs to 15 residues. In DNA, the CDR3 is TGCGCCAGCAGCTTGGTTGGCGGGAGGGCCGACGAGCAGTACTTC. Amino acids: CASSLVGGRADEQYF.

The J gene is TRBJ2-1, the V gene TRBV19; TRBD2 is a possible D gene (6 bases). The ends were cut back, 5 bases at V and 10 bases at J, with 15 bases in the middle. The CDR3 contains 13 residues. Germline assignment: CDR1 LNHDA and CDR2 SQIVND (reference sequence). CDR3 sequence reads: CASSVGTLSEQFF. Written as DNA, the CDR3 is TGTGCCAGTAGTGTCGGGACTTTGTCAGAGCAGTTCTTC.

The chain recombines TRBV2 with TRBJ2-2; TRBD1 aligns across 11 bases. CDR1 SNHLY and CDR2 FYNNEI come from the germline V gene. J was trimmed by 3 bases and V by 6 bases; bases with no gene match: 12. This CDR3 has 18 residues. CDR3 sequence: CASRGGQGAPGDTGELFF. DNA of the CDR3: TGTGCCAGCAGGGGTGGACAGGGGGCGCCGGGGGACACCGGGGAGCTGTTTTTT. Drawing the rest from reference TRBV2 and TRBJ2-2, the complete variable domain is EPEVTQTPSHQVTQMGQEVILRCVPISNHLYFYWYRQILGQKVEFLVSFYNNEISEKSEIFDDQFSVERPDGSNFTLKIRSTKLEDSAMYFCASRGGQGAPGDTGELFFGEGSRLTVL.

This chain connects TRBV3-1 (or the pseudogene TRBV3-2) to TRBJ1-6; 10 nucleotides line up with TRBD1. The germline CDR1 and CDR2 sequences are LGHDT and YNNKEL (reference sequence). The length of the CDR3 is 16 residues. V dropped 7 bases and J dropped 8; count of bases not matched to a gene: 11. CDR3 sequence: CASKRGQGSWYSPLHF. Written as DNA, the CDR3 is TGTGCCAGCAAAAGGGGACAGGGGAGTTGGTATTCACCCCTCCACTTT.

The V gene is TRBV28, the J gene TRBJ2-7; D is unresolved. Germline V gene data show CDR1 as MDHEN and CDR2 as SYDVKM. The CDR3 spans 16 residues. With 3 bases removed from V and 0 bases from J, the gap between germline ends came to 15 bases. The CDR3 coding sequence is TGTGCCAGCAGTTTCGCTGCGACACTCAGCTCCTACGAGCAGTACTTC. It codes for CASSFAATLSSYEQYF.

CDR3 loop: CASSSPGSPTYEQYF. The CDR3, as DNA: TGTGCCAGCAGTAGTCCCGGGAGTCCCACCTACGAGCAGTACTTC. This chain joins TRBV7-9 and TRBJ2-7, with D possibly TRBD2 on 6 matching bases. This CDR3 is 15 amino acids long. The germline V gene encodes CDR1 SEHNR and CDR2 FQNEAQ (reference sequence). Trimming cost V 6 bases and J 2 bases, with 17 bases left between them.

This clone was picked up one time. The chain joins TRBV7-8 to TRBJ2-7, with 9 bases identical to TRBD2. V lost 1 base and J lost 1; bases outside the gene matches: 5. This CDR3 has 16 amino acids. The V gene's germline CDR1 is SGHVS and CDR2 FQNEAQ. CDR3 in DNA: TGTGCCAGCAGCTTAGTTACTAGCGGGTCATCCTACGAGCAGTACTTC. This gives the protein CASSLVTSGSSYEQYF.

The CDR3 nucleotides are TGTGCCAGCAGTGAACCGGGGGGCTGGAACTATGGCTACACCTTC. Residues: CASSEPGGWNYGYTF. The gene calls are TRBV6-1 and TRBJ1-2; the D gene is possibly TRBD1 (6 bases). Germline CDR1 and CDR2: MNHNS and SASEGT. The CDR3 extends over 15 amino acids. Trimming removed 2 bases from V and 2 bases from J, with 12 bases in between.

This chain uses TRBV6-5 with TRBJ1-5, with 8 bases aligning to TRBD1. From germline, CDR1 is MNHEY and CDR2 SVGAGI. This CDR3 spans 14 amino acids. After removal of 2 bases from V and 9 bases from J, the junction contained 6 bases not matched to a gene. As DNA, the CDR3 is TGTGCCAGCAGTTACGCGACAGGGGATTGGCCCCAGCATTTT. Amino acids: CASSYATGDWPQHF.

The rearrangement uses TRBV5-4 and TRBJ2-2; 8 nucleotides agree with TRBD1. CDR1 and CDR2 from the germline V gene are SGHNT and YYREEE (reference sequence). J gave up 0 bases and V 4 bases, and 5 bases lay outside the gene matches. CDR3 length: 16 amino acids. In DNA form, the CDR3 reads TGTGCCAGCAGCCCCACAGGGGGTTCGAACACCGGGGAGCTGTTTTTT. Encoded protein: CASSPTGGSNTGELFF.

The chain combines TRBV28 with TRBJ1-1, with a possible D match to TRBD1 (5 bases). With 5 bases removed from V and 4 bases from J, the gap between germline ends came to 11 bases. The CDR3 has 13 amino acids. Germline V gene data show CDR1 as MDHEN and CDR2 as SYDVKM. In DNA form, the CDR3 reads TGTGCCAGCAGTGGCAGGGTTGGCACTGAAGCTTTCTTT. Its translation is CASSGRVGTEAFF.

This sequence joins TRBV24-1 and TRBJ2-1, with 10 bases fitting TRBD1. The CDR3 consists of 15 residues. Germline values: CDR1 KGHDR, CDR2 SFDVKD. Unmatched junction bases numbered 2, after V lost 1 base and J lost 6 bases. The CDR3 loop is CATSDFGTGVNEQFF. DNA of the CDR3: TGTGCCACCAGTGATTTTGGGACAGGGGTCAATGAGCAGTTCTTC.

The chain carries TRBV15 and TRBJ1-1; 7 bases match TRBD1. Per germline, CDR1 LNHNV and CDR2 YYDKDF (reference sequence). The V segment lost 5 bases and the J segment 11 bases; nucleotides outside the gene matches: 11. The CDR3 extends over 13 amino acids. The CDR3 region has the DNA TGTGCCACCAGCTCAGAGAGGGGACAGAAGGCTTTCTTT. It codes for CATSSERGQKAFF.

The J gene is TRBJ1-6, the V gene TRBV4-2; 8 bases match TRBD1. Germline V gene lookup returns CDR1 LGHNA and CDR2 YNFKEQ. CDR3 length equals 14 residues. Trimming cost V 2 bases and J 9 bases; bases outside gene matches: 3. The CDR3 is CASSQTGGGSPLHF. The CDR3 coding sequence is TGTGCCAGCAGCCAAACAGGGGGAGGTTCACCCCTCCACTTT.

The chain carries TRBV5-1 and TRBJ1-1; D possibly corresponds to TRBD1 (6 bases). V gave up 5 bases and J gave up 3 bases, with 11 bases separating them. This CDR3 has 13 amino acids. Looked up from germline, CDR1 is SGHRS and CDR2 is YFSETQ. The CDR3 protein is CASRRGSDTEAFF. In DNA form, the CDR3 reads TGCGCCAGCAGAAGGGGGTCGGACACTGAAGCTTTCTTT.

The CDR3 DNA reads TGTGCCAGCACCAGCGGACTAGCGGGAGACACGGATACGCAGTATTTT. Translated, it gives CASTSGLAGDTDTQYF. This rearrangement joins TRBV10-3 to TRBJ2-3, with 13 nucleotides matching TRBD2. V lost 10 bases to trimming and J lost 6 bases; unmatched junction nucleotides: 13. CDR1 ENHRY and CDR2 SYGVKD come from the germline V gene. The CDR3 totals 16 residues.

A word on this clone: Germline is not matched at one junction end, which may reflect a read error. The chain joins TRBV7-9 to TRBJ2-6, with 10 bases identical to TRBD2. CDR3 size: 19 residues. The germline gives CDR1 SEHNR, CDR2 FQNEAQ (reference sequence). CDR3 nucleotides: TGTGCCAGCAGCCGGACTAGCGGAGGAGTACTCTCTAGGGCCAACGTCCTGACTTTC. It translates to CASSRTSGGVLSRANVLTF.

This chain joins TRBV19 and TRBJ2-7, with 10 bases aligning to TRBD2. The V gene's germline CDR1 is LNHDA and CDR2 SQIVND (reference sequence). This CDR3 is 16 amino acids long. V was pared by 1 base and J by 4 bases, with 7 bases of the junction left unmatched. Written as DNA, the CDR3 is TGTGCCAGTAGTATAGGAGAGCGGGAGGGTGGGTACGAGCAGTACTTC. Translation: CASSIGEREGGYEQYF.

This rearrangement joins TRBV7-2 to TRBJ2-7, with D perhaps TRBD2 (5 bases). This CDR3 comprises 15 residues. V lost 5 bases and J 3 bases, leaving 17 bases between the germline ends. Germline lookup yields CDR1 SGHTA and CDR2 FQGNSA. The CDR3 DNA sequence: TGTGCCAGCAGCAGAGGTGGGGAGACAAACTACGAGCAGTACTTC. The encoded protein is CASSRGGETNYEQYF.

The chain couples TRBV28 to TRBJ2-3; D is perhaps TRBD2 (5 bases). The germline gives CDR1 MDHEN, CDR2 SYDVKM. V lost 3 bases and J lost 5, with 12 bases in between. CDR3 length: 14 residues. The CDR3 region has the DNA TGTGCCAGCAGTTTTAATAGCGCTAAAGATACGCAGTATTTT. Its protein is CASSFNSAKDTQYF.

The CDR3 sequence: CASRYTSGGKNIQYF. DNA for the CDR3: TGTGCCAGCAGATATACTAGCGGAGGAAAAAACATTCAGTACTTC. The chain joins TRBV6-5 to TRBJ2-4, with TRBD2 identical over 8 bases. CDR1 and CDR2 from the germline V gene are MNHEY and SVGAGI. This CDR3 is built from 15 residues. V trimming: 6 bases; J trimming: 4 bases; junction bases outside the gene matches: 8.

The CDR3, as DNA: TGTGCCAGCAGCGAGGTGTGGATTGGGGAAAAACTGTTTTTT. It yields the protein CASSEVWIGEKLFF. J is TRBJ1-4 and V is TRBV6-5; D is unclear. V dropped 6 bases and J dropped 8 bases, with 16 bases sitting between them. Germline values: CDR1 MNHEY, CDR2 SVGAGI. This CDR3 is 14 amino acids long.